Below, one T cell receptor (beta chain) is given with its context. The antigen remains unidentified. Vbeta (60) and Jbeta (13) primers were used in the PCR. The method was immunoSEQ multiplex PCR; TCRdb's version includes in-frame clones alone and lacks a portion of them. Here the sample spans about 90,000 clones, approximately 79% being singletons. The source of the sample is a study of cytomegalovirus exposure and HLA in healthy donors. Germline V gene lookup returns CDR1 MNHNS and CDR2 SASEGT. The trim removed 1 base at V and 5 bases at J, leaving 8 bases unmatched. The CDR3 has 16 amino acids. Study-level findings and limits: As a later analysis revealed, the rate of TCR association differed by HLA locus, with DRB1 most and HLA-C fewest.

The receptor was isolated from a man aged 25-45 years in good health and CMV-seronegative. This chain uses TRBV6-1 with TRBJ1-1, with 9 bases identical to TRBD1. Sequenced input: PBMCs. The CDR3 DNA reads as TGTGCCAGCAGTGAAGGGGCGGGACAGGGTTGGACTGAAGCTTTCTTT. This codes for CASSEGAGQGWTEAFF.